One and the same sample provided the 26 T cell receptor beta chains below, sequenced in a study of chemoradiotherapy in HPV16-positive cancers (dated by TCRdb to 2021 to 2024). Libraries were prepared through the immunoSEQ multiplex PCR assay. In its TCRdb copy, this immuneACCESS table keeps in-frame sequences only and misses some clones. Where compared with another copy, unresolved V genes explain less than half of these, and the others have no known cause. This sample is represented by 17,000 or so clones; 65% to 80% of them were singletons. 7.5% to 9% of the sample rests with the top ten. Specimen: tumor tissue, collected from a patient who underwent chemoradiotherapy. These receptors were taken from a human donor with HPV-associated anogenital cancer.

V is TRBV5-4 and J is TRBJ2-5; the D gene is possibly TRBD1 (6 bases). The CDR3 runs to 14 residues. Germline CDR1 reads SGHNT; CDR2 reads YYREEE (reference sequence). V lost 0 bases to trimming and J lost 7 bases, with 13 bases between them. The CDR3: CASSLGTDLWTQYF. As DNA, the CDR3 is TGTGCCAGCAGCTTGGGGACAGACCTATGGACCCAGTACTTC.

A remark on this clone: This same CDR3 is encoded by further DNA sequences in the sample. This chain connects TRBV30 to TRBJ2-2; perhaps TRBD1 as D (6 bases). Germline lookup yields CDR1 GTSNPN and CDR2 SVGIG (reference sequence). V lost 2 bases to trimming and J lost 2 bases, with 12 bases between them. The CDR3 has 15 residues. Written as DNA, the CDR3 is TGTGCCTGGAGTTTACCGGACAGAAACACCGGGGAGCTGTTTTTT. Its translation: CAWSLPDRNTGELFF.

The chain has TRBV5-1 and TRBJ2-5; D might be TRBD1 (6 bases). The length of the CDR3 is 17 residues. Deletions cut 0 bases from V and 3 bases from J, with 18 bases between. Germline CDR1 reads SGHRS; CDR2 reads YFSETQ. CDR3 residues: CASSLAVGHRRKETQYF. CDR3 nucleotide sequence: TGCGCCAGCAGCTTGGCCGTGGGACACCGAAGAAAAGAGACCCAGTACTTC.

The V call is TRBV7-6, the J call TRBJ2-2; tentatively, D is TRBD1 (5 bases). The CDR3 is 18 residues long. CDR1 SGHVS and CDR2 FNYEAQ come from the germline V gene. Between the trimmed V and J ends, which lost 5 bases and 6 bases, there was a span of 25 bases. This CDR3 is CASSHASTQGFRAGELFF. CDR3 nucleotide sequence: TGTGCCAGCAGCCACGCAAGCACTCAGGGATTTCGCGCCGGGGAGCTGTTTTTT.

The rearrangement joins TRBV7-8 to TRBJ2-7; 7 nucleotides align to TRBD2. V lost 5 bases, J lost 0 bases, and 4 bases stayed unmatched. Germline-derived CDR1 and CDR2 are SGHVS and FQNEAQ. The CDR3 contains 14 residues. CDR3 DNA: TGTGCCAGCAGCCAGCGGACTAGCTCCTACGAGCAGTACTTC. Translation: CASSQRTSSYEQYF. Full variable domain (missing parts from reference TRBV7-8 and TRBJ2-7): GAGVSQSPRYKVAKRGQDVALRCDPISGHVSLFWYQQALGQGPEFLTYFQNEAQLDKSGLPSDRFFAERPEGSVSTLKIQRTQQEDSAVYLCASSQRTSSYEQYFGPGTRLTVT.

This CDR3 reads CASSPRVLAVQYF. As DNA, the CDR3 is TGTGCCAGCAGCCCCCGCGTACTAGCGGTACAGTACTTC. The gene calls are TRBV7-2 and TRBJ2-7; the match to TRBD2 covers 8 bases. The trim removed 5 bases at V and 10 bases at J, leaving 10 bases unmatched. The CDR3 length is 13 residues. Germline V lookup: CDR1 SGHTA, CDR2 FQGNSA.

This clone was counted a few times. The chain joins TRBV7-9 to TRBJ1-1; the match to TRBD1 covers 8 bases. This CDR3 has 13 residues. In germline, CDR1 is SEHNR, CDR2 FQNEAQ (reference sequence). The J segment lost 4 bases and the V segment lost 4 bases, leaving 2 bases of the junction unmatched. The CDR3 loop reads CASSSQGGTEAFF. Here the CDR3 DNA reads TGTGCCAGCAGCTCACAGGGGGGCACTGAAGCTTTCTTT.

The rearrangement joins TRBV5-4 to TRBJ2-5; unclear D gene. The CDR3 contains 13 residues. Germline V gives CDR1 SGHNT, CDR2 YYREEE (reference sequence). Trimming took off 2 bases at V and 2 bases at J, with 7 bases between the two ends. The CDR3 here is CASSFDWQETQYF. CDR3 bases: TGTGCCAGCAGCTTTGACTGGCAAGAGACCCAGTACTTC.

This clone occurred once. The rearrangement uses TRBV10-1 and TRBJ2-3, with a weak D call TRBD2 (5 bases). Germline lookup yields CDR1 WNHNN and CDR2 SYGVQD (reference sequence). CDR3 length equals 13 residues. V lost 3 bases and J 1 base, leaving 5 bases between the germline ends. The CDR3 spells CASSEAGTDTQYF. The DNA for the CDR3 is TGCGCCAGCAGTGAAGCGGGCACAGATACGCAGTATTTT.

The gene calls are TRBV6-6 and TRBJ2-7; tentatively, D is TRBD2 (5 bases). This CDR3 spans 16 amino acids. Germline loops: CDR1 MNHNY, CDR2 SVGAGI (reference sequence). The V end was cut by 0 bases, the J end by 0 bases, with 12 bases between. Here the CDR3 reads CASSYSMGLASYEQYF. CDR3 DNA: TGTGCCAGCAGTTACTCGATGGGCCTAGCCTCCTACGAGCAGTACTTC.

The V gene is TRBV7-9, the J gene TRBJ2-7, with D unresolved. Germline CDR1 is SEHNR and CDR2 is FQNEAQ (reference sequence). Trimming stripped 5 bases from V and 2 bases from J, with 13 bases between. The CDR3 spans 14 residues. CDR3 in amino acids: CASSPPRIPYEQYF. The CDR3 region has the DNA TGTGCCAGCAGCCCTCCTAGAATCCCCTACGAGCAGTACTTC.

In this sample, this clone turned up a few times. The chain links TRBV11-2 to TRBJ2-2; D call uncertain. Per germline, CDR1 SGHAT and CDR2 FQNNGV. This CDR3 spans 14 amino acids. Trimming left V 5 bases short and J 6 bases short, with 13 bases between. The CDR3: CASSLLTASGELFF. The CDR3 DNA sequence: TGTGCCAGCAGCCTCCTGACGGCCTCCGGGGAGCTGTTTTTT. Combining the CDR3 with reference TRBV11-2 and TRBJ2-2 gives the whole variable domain EAGVAQSPRYKIIEKRQSVAFWCNPISGHATLYWYQQILGQGPKLLIQFQNNGVVDDSQLPKDRFSAERLKGVDSTLKIQPAKLEDSAVYLCASSLLTASGELFFGEGSRLTVL.

The CDR3 is CASSPLGDQPQHF. The CDR3 DNA is TGTGCCAGCTCACCACTCGGGGACCAGCCCCAGCATTTT. The chain joins TRBV18 to TRBJ1-5, with a possible D match to TRBD1 (5 bases). The length of the CDR3 is 13 residues. CDR1 is KGHSH and CDR2 is LQKENI in the germline V gene. V was clipped by 1 base and J by 7 bases, with 8 bases between them.

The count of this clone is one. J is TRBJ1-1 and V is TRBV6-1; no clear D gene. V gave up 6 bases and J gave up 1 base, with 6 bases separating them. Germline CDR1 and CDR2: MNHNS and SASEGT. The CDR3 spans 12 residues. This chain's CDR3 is CASRAPNTEAFF. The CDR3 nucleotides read TGTGCCAGCAGGGCACCGAACACTGAAGCTTTCTTT.

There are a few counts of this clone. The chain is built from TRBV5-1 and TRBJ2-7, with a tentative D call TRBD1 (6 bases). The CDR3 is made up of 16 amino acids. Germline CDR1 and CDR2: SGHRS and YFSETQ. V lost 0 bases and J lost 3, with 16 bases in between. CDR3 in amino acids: CASSLAEGGGNYEQYF. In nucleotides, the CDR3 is TGCGCCAGCAGCTTGGCCGAAGGTGGGGGCAACTACGAGCAGTACTTC.

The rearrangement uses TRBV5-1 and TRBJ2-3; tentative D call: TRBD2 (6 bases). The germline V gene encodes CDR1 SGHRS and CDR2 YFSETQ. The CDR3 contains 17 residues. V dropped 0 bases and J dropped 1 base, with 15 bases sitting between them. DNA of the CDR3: TGCGCCAGCAGCTTGGGCCTCGGAGCGGGTGGCACAGATACGCAGTATTTT. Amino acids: CASSLGLGAGGTDTQYF.

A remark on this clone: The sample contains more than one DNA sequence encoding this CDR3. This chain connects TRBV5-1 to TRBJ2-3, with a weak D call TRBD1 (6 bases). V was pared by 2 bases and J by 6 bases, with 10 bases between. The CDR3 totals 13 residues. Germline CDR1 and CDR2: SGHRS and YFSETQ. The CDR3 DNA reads TGCGCCAGCAGCTTCTGGGGGCGCGATACGCAGTATTTT. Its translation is CASSFWGRDTQYF.

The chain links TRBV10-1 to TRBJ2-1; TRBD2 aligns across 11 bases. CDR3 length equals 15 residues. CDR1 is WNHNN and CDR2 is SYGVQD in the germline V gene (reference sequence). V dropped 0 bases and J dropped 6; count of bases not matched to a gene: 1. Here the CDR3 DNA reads TGCGCCAGCAGTGAGTCGACTAGCGGGGTCAATGAGCAGTTCTTC. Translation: CASSESTSGVNEQFF.

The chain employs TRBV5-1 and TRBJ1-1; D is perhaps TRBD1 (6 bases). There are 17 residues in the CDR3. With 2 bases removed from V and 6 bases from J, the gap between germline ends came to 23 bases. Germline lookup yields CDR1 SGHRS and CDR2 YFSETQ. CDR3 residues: CASSLGGGTAQTAEAFF. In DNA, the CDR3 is TGCGCCAGCAGCTTAGGGGGGGGGACCGCACAGACGGCTGAAGCTTTCTTT.

In nucleotides, the CDR3 is TGTGCCTGGACATGGGGGGACACCATATATTTT. Its protein is CAWTWGDTIYF. This sequence joins TRBV30 and TRBJ1-3, with TRBD1 as a possible D gene (5 bases). Germline CDR1 and CDR2: GTSNPN and SVGIG (reference sequence). V lost 4 bases, J lost 8 bases, and 9 bases lay in between. The CDR3 is 11 residues long.

The CDR3: CASSEDSMMIYGYTF. CDR3 nucleotide sequence: TGTGCCAGCAGTGAAGATAGCATGATGATCTATGGCTACACCTTC. The chain couples TRBV6-1 to TRBJ1-2; no clear D. CDR1 and CDR2 from the germline V gene are MNHNS and SASEGT. The CDR3 spans 15 residues. The germline V and J ends were trimmed by 1 base and 4 bases, with 13 bases remaining between them.

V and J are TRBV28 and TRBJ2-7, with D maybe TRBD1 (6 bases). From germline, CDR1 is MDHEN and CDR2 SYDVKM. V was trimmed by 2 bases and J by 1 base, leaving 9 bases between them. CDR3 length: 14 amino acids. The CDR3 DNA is TGTGCCAGCAGTTTAACAGGGCATTCCTACGAGCAGTACTTC. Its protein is CASSLTGHSYEQYF.

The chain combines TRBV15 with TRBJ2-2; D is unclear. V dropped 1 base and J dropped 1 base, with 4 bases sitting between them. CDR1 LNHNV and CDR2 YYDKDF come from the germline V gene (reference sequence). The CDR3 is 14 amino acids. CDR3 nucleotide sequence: TGTGCCACCAGCAGAGGGGGGAACACCGGGGAGCTGTTTTTT. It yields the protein CATSRGGNTGELFF.

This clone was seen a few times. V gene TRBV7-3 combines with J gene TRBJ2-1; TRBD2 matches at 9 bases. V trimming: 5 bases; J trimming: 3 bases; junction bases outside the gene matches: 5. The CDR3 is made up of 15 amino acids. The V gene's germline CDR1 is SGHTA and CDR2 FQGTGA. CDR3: CASSIGTSNYNEQFF. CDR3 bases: TGTGCCAGCAGCATTGGGACTAGCAACTACAATGAGCAGTTCTTC.

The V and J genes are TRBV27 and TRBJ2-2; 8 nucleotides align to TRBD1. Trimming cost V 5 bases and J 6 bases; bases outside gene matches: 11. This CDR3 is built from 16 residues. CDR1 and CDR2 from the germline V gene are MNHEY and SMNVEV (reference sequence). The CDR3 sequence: CASSPSGQVNAGELFF. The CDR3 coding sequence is TGTGCCAGCAGTCCGTCGGGACAGGTAAACGCCGGGGAGCTGTTTTTT.

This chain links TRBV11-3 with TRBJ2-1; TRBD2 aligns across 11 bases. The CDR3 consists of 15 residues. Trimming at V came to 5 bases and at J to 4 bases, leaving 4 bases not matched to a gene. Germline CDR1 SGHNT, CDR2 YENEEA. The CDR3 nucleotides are TGTGCCAGCAGCGTGGGACTAGCGGCTTACAATGAGCAGTTCTTC. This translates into CASSVGLAAYNEQFF.